This entry describes one T cell receptor beta chain. Many counts were recorded for this clonotype. Its antigen target is currently unknown. No per-base quality is available; no much larger clone lies one base away. This specimen belongs to a study of molecular identifiers for immune sequencing clone quantification listed by TCRdb under 2018. General notes on the study: For a replicate experiment, RNA from around 20,000 or 100,000 naive CD8 T cells was divided into five aliquots, of which four were sequenced. The study was a methods study using CD8 T cells to benchmark molecular-identifier clustering-based TCR repertoire sequencing (MIDCIRS) and TCR RNA copy counting. General conclusions and limits of the study: About 2.9 recovered TCR RNA copies per cell were obtained by modeling, versus around 10 by digital PCR, implying a capture efficiency of 25% to 35%. Clones above 20 RNA copies held over 98% of molecules in CMV-specific effector cells but under 1% in naive cells. The naive libraries included spiked-in Jurkat TCR RNA (under eleven copies' worth), and this Jurkat TCR RNA is not part of the donor repertoire. Even against a background of 750,000 to 1,000,000 naive CD8 T cells, spiked-in Jurkat TCR RNA amounting to a single cell's worth was reported to be detectable. Identical TCR molecules sharing a barcode could cause highly expanded clone sizes to be underestimated. When barcode sub-clustering was omitted, TCR diversity was inflated by chimeric consensus sequences, with chimeras reaching as high as 47%.

To prepare the library, PCR was applied. Sequencing used an Illumina HiSeq 4000. Bulk TCR libraries were generated as previously described, with the TCR primers listed in Table S5 used. Purification of total RNA was performed with the Qiagen AllPrep DNA/RNA kit. Reads from multiple sequencing runs of the same library were pooled before analysis. The original pipeline was this. Only reads with exact TCR constant sequence were kept, trimmed to 150 nt, and grouped by their 12-nt molecular barcodes. Within each barcode group, reads were sub-clustered at a 15% Levenshtein threshold, and quality-weighted consensus sequences were built per RNA molecule. Non-functional sequences were removed, as were lower-count sequences one edit away from another. Barcode sub-clusters with fewer than 20% of the maximum read count were removed, based on fitting two negative binomial distributions. TCRdb passed the public sequencing reads through fastp at Q25 and MiXCR, retaining productive beta sequences. One record per CDR3 amino acid sequence lists the most common genes and DNA. TCRdb, rather than the study authors, made the V and J calls. The sample contains about 54,000 distinct CDR3 sequences, roughly a quarter of them found a single time. The leading ten clones occupy 1.5% to 2% of the sample.

V is shortened by 3 bases, J by 0 bases, and the region joining them spans 6 bases. Based on the germline V gene (reference sequence), the CDR1 and CDR2 sequences are GTSNPN and SVGIG. The CDR3 runs 13 residues from the cysteine to the phenylalanine. The sequence is cut down to CDR3 DNA, 39 bases in frame from base 1. Libraries of naive CD8 T cells were built from around 20,000 to 1,000,000 sorted cells, with 10%, 30% or 50% of the purified RNA used. Naive CD8 T cells, defined as CD8+CD4-CCR7+CD45RA+, were FACS-sorted into RLT Plus buffer on a BD FACSAria II. Roughly ten TCR copies' worth of Jurkat RNA were spiked into about 20,000-1,100,000 naive CD8 T cell samples to test detection sensitivity. Enrichment of CD8 T cells was done with RosetteSep CD8+ T Cell Enrichment Cocktail plus Ficoll-Paque, and ACK red cell lysis came afterward.

The sample comprised naive CD8+ T cells from blood, with Jurkat cell RNA spiked in. The cell subset or site label, as the study defines it: FACS-sorted CD8+CD4-CCR7+CD45RA+ naive T cells. The rearranged chain carries TRBV30 and TRBJ1-5; no D gene call is confident. The receptor comes from a human donor in good health. Some libraries in this study had Jurkat cell RNA spiked in. The CDR3 reads CAWSHYSNQPQHF. Read as DNA, the sequence is TGTGCCTGGAGCCACTATAGCAATCAGCCCCAGCATTTT.